The source of this T cell receptor beta chain is a study of blood T cell repertoires in COVID-19. Per the authors' pipeline: Reference gene primer amplification gave estimated nucleated cell counts. Clones were sequenced by immunoSEQ multiplex PCR, and TCRdb holds only the in-frame ones, with some missing. The V and J calls and clone size were taken over from that table, and D and trimming were inferred from the DNA. Of about 250,000 clones in the sample, about nine tenths were seen once. V dropped 5 bases and J dropped 4; count of bases not matched to a gene: 4. Germline V gene lookup returns CDR1 SEHNR and CDR2 FQNEAQ (reference sequence). CDR3 length: 14 amino acids. Seattle researchers signed up patients amid active infection and tracked them longitudinally.

The receptor was isolated from a woman younger than 45 with COVID-19, enrolled during active disease. The chain has TRBV7-9 and TRBJ1-4, with 7 bases identical to TRBD1. The sample taken for sequencing was peripheral blood. The chain's CDR3 is CASSQGQDNEKLFF. The CDR3 DNA reads TGTGCCAGCAGCCAAGGACAGGATAATGAAAAACTGTTTTTT.